The clone carrying this TCR beta chain has a handful of counts. The graft tissue was processed, and this released both intraepithelial and lamina propria lymphocytes. The source of the sample is a study of graft-versus-host responses after intestinal transplantation. Whole-study context: Isolated intestinal, liver-intestinal, or multivisceral transplants had been given to the recipients. For approximately three years after anti-thymocyte globulin induction, all recipients took tacrolimus and steroids.

The CDR3 extends over 12 amino acids. V shed 3 bases and J 5 bases; nucleotides not matched to a gene: 1. Germline CDR1 KGHSH, CDR2 LQKENI. Clones were sequenced by immunoSEQ multiplex PCR, and TCRdb holds only the in-frame ones, with some missing. The sample comprises approximately 16,000 clones, roughly 68% of which are singletons, and around 23% rests with the top ten. This sequence originates from a human patient who received an intestinal transplant, so some T cells may come from the graft donor. The sequences come from ileum tissue, collected around 700 days after intestinal transplantation. The chain recombines TRBV18 with TRBJ2-7, with TRBD2 identical over 7 bases. CDR3 nucleotide sequence: TGTGCCAGCTCACCCCGGGGGGACGAGCAGTACTTC. Translation gives CASSPRGDEQYF. Based on the CDR3 plus reference TRBV18 and TRBJ2-7, the full variable domain is NAGVMQNPRHLVRRRGQEARLRCSPMKGHSHVYWYRQLPEEGLKFMVYLQKENIIDESGMPKERFSAEFPKEGPSILRIQQVVRGDSAAYFCASSPRGDEQYFGPGTRLTVT.